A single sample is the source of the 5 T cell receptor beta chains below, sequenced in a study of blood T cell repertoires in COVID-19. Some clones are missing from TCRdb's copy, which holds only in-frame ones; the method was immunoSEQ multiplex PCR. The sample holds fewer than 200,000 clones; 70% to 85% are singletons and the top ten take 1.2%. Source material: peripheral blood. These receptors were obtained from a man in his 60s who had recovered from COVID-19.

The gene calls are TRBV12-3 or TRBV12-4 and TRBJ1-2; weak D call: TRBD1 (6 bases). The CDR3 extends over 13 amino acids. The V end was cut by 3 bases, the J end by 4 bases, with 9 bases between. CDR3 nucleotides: TGTGCCAGCAGTTTCGACAGGTTCTATGGCTACACCTTC. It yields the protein CASSFDRFYGYTF.

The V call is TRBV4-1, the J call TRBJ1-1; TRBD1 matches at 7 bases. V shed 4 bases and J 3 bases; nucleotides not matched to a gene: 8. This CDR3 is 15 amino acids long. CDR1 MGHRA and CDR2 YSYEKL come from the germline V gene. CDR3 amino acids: CASSLADRVDTEAFF. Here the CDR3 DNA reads TGCGCCAGCAGCCTCGCCGACAGGGTAGACACTGAAGCTTTCTTT.

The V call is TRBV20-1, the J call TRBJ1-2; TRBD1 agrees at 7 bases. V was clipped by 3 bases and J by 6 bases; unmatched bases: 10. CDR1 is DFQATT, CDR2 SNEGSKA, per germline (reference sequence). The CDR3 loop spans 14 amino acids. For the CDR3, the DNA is TGCAGTGCTAGTCCCCCAGGGGGTGTTCATGGCTACACCTTC. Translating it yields CSASPPGGVHGYTF.

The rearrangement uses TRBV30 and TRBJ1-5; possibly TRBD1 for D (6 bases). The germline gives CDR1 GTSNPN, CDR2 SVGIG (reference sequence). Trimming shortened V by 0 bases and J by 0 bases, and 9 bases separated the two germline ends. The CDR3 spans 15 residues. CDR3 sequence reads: CAWSVGGVSNQPQHF. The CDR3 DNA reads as TGTGCCTGGAGTGTAGGGGGGGTTAGCAATCAGCCCCAGCATTTT.

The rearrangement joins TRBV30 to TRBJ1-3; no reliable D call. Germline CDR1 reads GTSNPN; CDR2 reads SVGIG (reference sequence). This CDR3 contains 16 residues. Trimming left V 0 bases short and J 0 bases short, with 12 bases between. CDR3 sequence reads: CAWSVGLASSGNTIYF. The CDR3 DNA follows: TGTGCCTGGAGTGTAGGACTGGCCTCCTCTGGAAACACCATATATTTT.